The subject of this entry is one TCR beta chain. Clones were read by immunoSEQ multiplex PCR, and TCRdb kept only the in-frame ones, dropping some. The sample includes 75,000 to 100,000 clones, roughly 82% of them seen just once. This sample was taken from a study of OX40 agonist ivuxolimab in advanced cancers. This CDR3 contains 14 residues. Germline CDR1 is SNHLY and CDR2 is FYNNEI. Losses at the gene ends were 7 bases for V and 5 bases for J; bases not matched to a gene: 8. The sequence was collected from an adult with an advanced solid tumor such as melanoma, head and neck, liver or kidney cancer. The chain couples TRBV2 to TRBJ2-5, with 9 bases aligning to TRBD1. This specimen was CD4+ or CD8+ T cells sorted from blood, taken in a trial of the OX40 agonist ivuxolimab. This CDR3 reads CASNVQGAEETQYF. DNA of the CDR3: TGTGCCAGCAATGTACAGGGGGCTGAGGAGACCCAGTACTTC. The complete variable domain, with remaining parts taken from reference TRBV2 and TRBJ2-5, reads EPEVTQTPSHQVTQMGQEVILRCVPISNHLYFYWYRQILGQKVEFLVSFYNNEISEKSEIFDDQFSVERPDGSNFTLKIRSTKLEDSAMYFCASNVQGAEETQYFGPGTRLLVL.